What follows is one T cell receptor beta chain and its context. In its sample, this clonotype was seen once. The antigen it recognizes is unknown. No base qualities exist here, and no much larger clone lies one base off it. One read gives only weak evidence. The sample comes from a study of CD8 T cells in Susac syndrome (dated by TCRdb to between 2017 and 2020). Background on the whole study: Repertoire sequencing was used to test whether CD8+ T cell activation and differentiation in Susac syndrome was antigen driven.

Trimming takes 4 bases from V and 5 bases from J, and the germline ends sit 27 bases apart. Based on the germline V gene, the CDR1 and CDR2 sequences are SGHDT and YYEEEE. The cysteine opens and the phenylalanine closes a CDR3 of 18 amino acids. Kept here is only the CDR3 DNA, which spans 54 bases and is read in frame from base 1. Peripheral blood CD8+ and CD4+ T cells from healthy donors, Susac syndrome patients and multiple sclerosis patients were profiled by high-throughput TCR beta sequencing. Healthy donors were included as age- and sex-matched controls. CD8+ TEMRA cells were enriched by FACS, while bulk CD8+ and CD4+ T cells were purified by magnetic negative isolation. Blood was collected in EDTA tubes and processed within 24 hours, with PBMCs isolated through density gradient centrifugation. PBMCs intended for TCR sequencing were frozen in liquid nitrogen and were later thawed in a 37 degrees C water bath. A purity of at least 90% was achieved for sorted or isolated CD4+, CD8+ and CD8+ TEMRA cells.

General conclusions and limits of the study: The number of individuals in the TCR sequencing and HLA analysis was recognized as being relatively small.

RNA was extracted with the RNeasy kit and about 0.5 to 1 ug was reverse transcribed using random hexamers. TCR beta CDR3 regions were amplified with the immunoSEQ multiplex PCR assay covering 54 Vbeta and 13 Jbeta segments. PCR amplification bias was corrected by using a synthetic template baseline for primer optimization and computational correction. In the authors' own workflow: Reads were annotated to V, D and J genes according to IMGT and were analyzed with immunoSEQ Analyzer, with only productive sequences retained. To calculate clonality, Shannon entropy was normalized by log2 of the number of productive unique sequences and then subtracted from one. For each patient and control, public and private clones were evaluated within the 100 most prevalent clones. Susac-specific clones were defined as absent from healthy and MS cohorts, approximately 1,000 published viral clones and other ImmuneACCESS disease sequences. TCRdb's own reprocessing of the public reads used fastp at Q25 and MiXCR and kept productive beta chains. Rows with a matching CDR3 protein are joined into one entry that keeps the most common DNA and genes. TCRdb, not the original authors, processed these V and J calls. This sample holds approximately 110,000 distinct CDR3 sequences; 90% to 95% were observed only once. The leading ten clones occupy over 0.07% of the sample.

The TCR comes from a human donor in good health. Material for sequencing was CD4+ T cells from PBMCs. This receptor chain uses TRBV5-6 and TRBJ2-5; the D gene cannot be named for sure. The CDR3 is CASSLFSIGSPSDETQYF. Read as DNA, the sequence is TGTGCCAGCAGCCTGTTCTCTATTGGGTCCCCCTCGGACGAGACCCAGTACTTC.